Listed below are T cell receptor beta chains from one sample, sequenced in a study of control samples from healthy donors and cancer patients. Sequenced by immunoSEQ multiplex PCR; TCRdb stores in-frame clones only, minus some. This table has approximately 170,000 clones, just under 95% appearing once. Input material: blood. These TCRs come from a woman aged 60-75 years in good health. CDR3s leave out the opening cysteine and the closing phenylalanine or tryptophan.

J,V,length,CDR3
TRBJ1-1,TRBV7-3,12,ASSSGAGSTEAF
TRBJ1-1,TRBV2,11,ASRAGPNTEAF
TRBJ1-3,TRBV6-6,11,ASGGVGGNTIY
TRBJ1-6,TRBV2,13,ASRPGTGSESPLH
TRBJ1-1,TRBV5-1,16,ASSPQGSQGGLAAEAF
TRBJ2-2,TRBV6-4,14,ASSPGLAGAGGELF
TRBJ2-3,TRBV12-5,15,ASGSGTSGSSTDTQY
TRBJ1-2,TRBV6-6,12,ASSQTGPYYGYT
TRBJ1-6,TRBV11-2,17,ASSLTKSGQVRYNSPLH
TRBJ1-2,TRBV10-1,9,ASSLTGPRT
TRBJ1-1,TRBV6-2/TRBV6-3,12,ASSYSSRVTEAF
TRBJ2-1,TRBV3-1/TRBV3-2,13,ASSLGTGQYNEQF
TRBJ1-5,TRBV19,15,ASSPELATGGSQPQH
TRBJ1-2,TRBV9,12,ASSGMPGNYGYT
TRBJ2-7,TRBV10-3,21,AISESIIGYQKETFLLSYEQY
TRBJ1-5,TRBV7-8,13,ASSLAPGRNQPQH
TRBJ2-1,TRBV7-8,10,ASSESRGEQF
TRBJ2-1,TRBV6-4,13,ASSKGLAGDNEQF
TRBJ2-5,TRBV20-1,9,SASSSETQY
TRBJ1-3,TRBV7-6,16,ASSLPPARVRWGNTIY
TRBJ2-4,TRBV19,14,ASSITGGLAKNIQY
TRBJ2-5,TRBV5-1,13,ASSPGGTEVETQY
TRBJ1-1,TRBV25-1,10,ASSEGNTEAF
TRBJ2-5,TRBV5-8,13,ASRAGTSGQETQY
TRBJ2-5,TRBV2,11,ASLLEVQETQY
TRBJ1-2,TRBV25-1,12,ASSESGRNYGYT
TRBJ2-2,TRBV27,10,ASSSSTGELF
TRBJ1-5,TRBV6-2/TRBV6-3,11,ASSDSYNQPQH
TRBJ2-2,TRBV25-1,13,ASSPQGANTGELF
TRBJ1-2,TRBV6-5,10,ASSPFGSGYT
TRBJ1-1,TRBV29-1,9,SVLVESLAF
TRBJ2-2,TRBV6-2/TRBV6-3,15,ASSYYGVQRTAGELF
TRBJ2-2,TRBV3-1/TRBV3-2,13,ASSRLRGNTGELF
TRBJ2-7,TRBV6-5,14,ASSYSPGGKKGEQY